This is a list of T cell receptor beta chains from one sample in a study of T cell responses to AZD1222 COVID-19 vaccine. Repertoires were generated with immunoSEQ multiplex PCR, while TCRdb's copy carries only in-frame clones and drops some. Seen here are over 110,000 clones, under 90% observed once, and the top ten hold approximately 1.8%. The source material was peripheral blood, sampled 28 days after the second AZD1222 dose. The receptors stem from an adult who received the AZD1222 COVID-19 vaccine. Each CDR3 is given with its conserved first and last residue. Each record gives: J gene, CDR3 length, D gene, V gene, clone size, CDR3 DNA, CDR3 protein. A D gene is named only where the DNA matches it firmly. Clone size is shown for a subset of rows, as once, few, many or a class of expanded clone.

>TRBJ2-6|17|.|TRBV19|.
TGTGCCAGTAGTACGACAGGCTCCATCTCTGGGGCCAACGTCCTGACTTTC
CASSTTGSISGANVLTF
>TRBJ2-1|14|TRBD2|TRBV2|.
TGTGCCAGAACGACTAGCGGCACCTACAATGAGCAGTTCTTC
CARTTSGTYNEQFF
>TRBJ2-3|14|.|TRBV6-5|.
TGTGCCAGCAGCTCCAACACGGGCGGGGATACGCAGTATTTT
CASSSNTGGDTQYF
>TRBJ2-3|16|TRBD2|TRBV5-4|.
TGTGCCAGCAGCCCTGACTTGCGGGGGGGCCAGGATACGCAGTATTTT
CASSPDLRGGQDTQYF
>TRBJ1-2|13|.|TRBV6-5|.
TGTGCCAGCACCCAAGGGCAGGGGAAGGGCTACACCTTC
CASTQGQGKGYTF
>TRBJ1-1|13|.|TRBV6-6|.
TGTGCCAGCAGAAATCCCCCGTACACTGAAGCTTTCTTT
CASRNPPYTEAFF
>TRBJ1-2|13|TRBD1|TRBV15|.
TGTGCCACCAGCAGGATACAGGGGAATGGCTACACCTTC
CATSRIQGNGYTF
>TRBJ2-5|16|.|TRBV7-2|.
TGTGCCAGCAGCTTAGGGGGGAGAGGCCCTGAAGAGACCCAGTACTTC
CASSLGGRGPEETQYF
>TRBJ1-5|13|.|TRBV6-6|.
TGTGCCAGCAGTTCCTTTGTGGATCAGCCCCAGCATTTT
CASSSFVDQPQHF
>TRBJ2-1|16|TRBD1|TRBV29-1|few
TGCAGCGTTGTTATCACCGGGACAGGGGACTTAAATGAGCAGTTCTTC
CSVVITGTGDLNEQFF
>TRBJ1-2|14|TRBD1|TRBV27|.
TGTGCCAGCAGCTATCGACAGGGAGGTAGTGGCTACACCTTC
CASSYRQGGSGYTF
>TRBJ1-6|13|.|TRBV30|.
TGTGCCTGGAGCCCCAAGGGTAATTCACCCCTCCACTTT
CAWSPKGNSPLHF
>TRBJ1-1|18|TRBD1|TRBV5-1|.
TGCGCCAGCAGCTTGAGGAAAACAGGGGCTATTACGAACACTGAAGCTTTCTTT
CASSLRKTGAITNTEAFF
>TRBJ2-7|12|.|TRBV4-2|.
TGTGCCAGCAGCCCTGACACATACGAGCAGTACTTC
CASSPDTYEQYF
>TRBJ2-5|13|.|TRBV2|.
TGTGCCAGCAGTGTGCTGGGAGCAGAGACCCAGTACTTC
CASSVLGAETQYF
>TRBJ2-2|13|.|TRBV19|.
TGTGCCAGTAGTATCCTAACAGGAGGGGAGCTGTTTTTT
CASSILTGGELFF
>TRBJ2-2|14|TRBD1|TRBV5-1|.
TGCGCCAGCAGTTGGGACAGTTCCACCGGGGAGCTGTTTTTT
CASSWDSSTGELFF
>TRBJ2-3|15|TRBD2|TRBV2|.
TGTGCCAGCAGTGATTCTGGACTAGCGGGAGGAGCGCAGTATTTT
CASSDSGLAGGAQYF
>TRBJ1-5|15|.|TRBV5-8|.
TGTGCCAGCAGCTTGGGGGATTATAGCAATCAGCCCCAGCATTTT
CASSLGDYSNQPQHF
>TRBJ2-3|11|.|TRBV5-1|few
TGCGCCAGCTCACTCGCGGATACGCAGTATTTT
CASSLADTQYF
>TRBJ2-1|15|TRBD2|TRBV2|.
TGTGCCAGCAGGCCCCTAGCGGGGGACTACAATGAGCAGTTCTTC
CASRPLAGDYNEQFF
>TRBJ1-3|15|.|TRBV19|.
TGTGCCAGTAGTATAACCGGACAGAGCAGGAACACCATATATTTT
CASSITGQSRNTIYF
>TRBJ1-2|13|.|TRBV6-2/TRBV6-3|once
TGTGCCAGCAGTTTGGGACGCTCCGGTGGCTACACCTTC
CASSLGRSGGYTF
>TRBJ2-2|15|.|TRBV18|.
TGTGCCAGCTCACCACCCAGGGGGAACACCGGGGAGCTGTTTTTT
CASSPPRGNTGELFF
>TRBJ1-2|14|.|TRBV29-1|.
TGCAGCGTTGAAGATCCAGGCAGGGGAGGCGGCTACACCTTC
CSVEDPGRGGGYTF
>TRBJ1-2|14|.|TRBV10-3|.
TGTGCCATCAGTTCCAGGGCAGAGAACTATGGCTACACCTTC
CAISSRAENYGYTF
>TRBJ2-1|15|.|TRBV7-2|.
TGTGCCAGCAGCTTAGACTCTAGCTCCTACAATGAGCAGTTCTTC
CASSLDSSSYNEQFF
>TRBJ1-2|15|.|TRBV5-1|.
TGCGCCAGCAGCGCCCAGCCCGGGACTGTCTATGGCTACACCTTC
CASSAQPGTVYGYTF
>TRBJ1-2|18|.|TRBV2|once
TGTGCCAGCAGTGTTTCGATCGGTCACACATATACTAACTATGGCTACACCTTC
CASSVSIGHTYTNYGYTF
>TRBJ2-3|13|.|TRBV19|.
TGTGCCAGTAGTGCCCCAAGGGGAGATACGCAGTATTTT
CASSAPRGDTQYF
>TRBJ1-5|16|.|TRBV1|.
TGCACCAGCAGCCAACCGTGGGCCCGACGATGTCAGCCCCAGCATTTT
CTSSQPWARRCQPQHF
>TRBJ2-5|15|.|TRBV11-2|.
TGTGCCAGCAGCTTAGGTTCCAGGTCCCGAGAGACCCAGTACTTC
CASSLGSRSRETQYF
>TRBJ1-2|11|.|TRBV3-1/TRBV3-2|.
TGTGCCAGCAGCGCAGACGGGGGGCGCACCTTC
CASSADGGRTF
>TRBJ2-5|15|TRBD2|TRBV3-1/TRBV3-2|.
TGTGCCAGCAGCCAAGTCGGTACTAGCGGGAGTACCCAGTACTTC
CASSQVGTSGSTQYF
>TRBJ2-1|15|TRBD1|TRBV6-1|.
TGTGCCAGCAGTGAGACAGGGGCCTCCTACAATGAGCAGTTCTTC
CASSETGASYNEQFF
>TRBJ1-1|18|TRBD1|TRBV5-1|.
TGCGCCAGCAGCTTGCGGGCAGGGGGCCCGTCGACGAACACTGAAGCTTTCTTT
CASSLRAGGPSTNTEAFF
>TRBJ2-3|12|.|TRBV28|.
TGTGCCAGCAGTTCTGGACTCGATACGCAGTATTTT
CASSSGLDTQYF
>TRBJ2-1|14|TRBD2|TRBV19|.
TGTGCCACAAACCGCGCGGGAGGTTACAATGAGCAGTTCTTC
CATNRAGGYNEQFF
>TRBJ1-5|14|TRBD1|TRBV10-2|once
TGCGCCAGCAGTGAGGGGACAGGGGATCAGCCCCAGCATTTT
CASSEGTGDQPQHF
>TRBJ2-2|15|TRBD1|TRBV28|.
TGTGCCAGCAGTTCAACAGGGGCGGCCACCGGGGAGCTGTTTTTT
CASSSTGAATGELFF
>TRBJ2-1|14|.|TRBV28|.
TGTGCCAGCAGGTCGCCGGGCCCAACGAATGAGCAGTTCTTC
CASRSPGPTNEQFF
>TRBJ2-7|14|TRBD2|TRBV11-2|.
TGTGCCAGCAGCTTAGGGCTAGCGGGCTACGAGCAGTACTTC
CASSLGLAGYEQYF
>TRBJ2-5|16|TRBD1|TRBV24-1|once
TGTGCCACCAGTGATTGGACAGGGGGATTCCAAGAGACCCAGTACTTC
CATSDWTGGFQETQYF
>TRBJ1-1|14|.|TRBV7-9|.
TGTGCCAGCAGAGGCAGGGTGATTGGCACTGAAGCTTTCTTT
CASRGRVIGTEAFF
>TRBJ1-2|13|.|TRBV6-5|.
TGTGCCAGCAGCCGAACGGGGACTAGTGGCTACACCTTC
CASSRTGTSGYTF
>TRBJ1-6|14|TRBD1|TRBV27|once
TGTGCCAGCAGGACCGGGACAGGGGTGTCACCCCTCCACTTT
CASRTGTGVSPLHF
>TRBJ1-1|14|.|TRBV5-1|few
TGCGCCAGCAGCTTGTGGCAGGGAGGCACTGAAGCTTTCTTT
CASSLWQGGTEAFF
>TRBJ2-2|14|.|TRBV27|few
TGTGCCAGCAGTTTAAAGCAGGCCACCGGGGAGCTGTTTTTT
CASSLKQATGELFF
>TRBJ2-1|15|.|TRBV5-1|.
TGCGCCAGCAGCCCCCGCGGCGGACCATACAATGAGCAGTTCTTC
CASSPRGGPYNEQFF
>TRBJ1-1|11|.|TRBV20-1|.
TGCAGGGCAACAGGGAACACTGAAGCTTTCTTT
CRATGNTEAFF